The rows below give T cell receptor beta chains drawn from one sample of a study of blood T cells in healthy people across ages. TCRdb reprocessed the 5' RACE reads via MiXCR and lists one record per CDR3 protein. The sample shows approximately 850,000 distinct CDR3 sequences, under 55% of them seen only once. Sequencing used blood. These receptors came from a man aged 60 to 75 in good health. Each CDR3 is given with its conserved first and last residue. Each record gives: V gene, clone size, J gene, D gene, CDR3 DNA, CDR3 protein. The D gene is left open where the match is weak. Part of the rows lack a size; the others show once, few, many or a class for expanded clones.

>TRBV2|NA|TRBJ1-4|TRBD1
TGTGCCAGCAGTTTCGACAGGGGTGAGGAAAAACTGTTTTTT
CASSFDRGEEKLFF
>TRBV2|few|TRBJ2-5|TRBD2
TGTGCCAGCACCAAGGGACTAGATATAGAGACCCAGTACTTC
CASTKGLDIETQYF
>TRBV25-1|few|TRBJ2-7|NA
TGTGCCAGCAGTGAATACTATGGGGGTAAAAAGTACTTC
CASSEYYGGKKYF
>TRBV5-1|NA|TRBJ2-2|NA
TGCGCCAGCAGCATATCGCCGGGCCCCTGGGGATCGAACACCGGGGAGCTGTTTTTT
CASSISPGPWGSNTGELFF
>TRBV5-1|NA|TRBJ2-5|TRBD1
TGCGCCAGCAGCCCCGGGACAGACGAGACCCAGTACTTC
CASSPGTDETQYF
>TRBV7-2|NA|TRBJ2-1|NA
TGTGCCAGCAGCTTAGTTATCTACAATGAGCAGTTCTTC
CASSLVIYNEQFF
>TRBV4-1|few|TRBJ1-4|NA
TGCGCCAGCAGCCAAGAGTTACATGAAAAACTGTTTTTT
CASSQELHEKLFF
>TRBV7-8|NA|TRBJ2-1|NA
TGTGTCAGCAGCTTAATGGGGGGCACGTTCTTC
CVSSLMGGTFF
>TRBV7-9|few|TRBJ1-2|TRBD1
TGTGCCAGCAGCTTAGGGGGGGACAGGGCCAACTATGGCTACACCTTC
CASSLGGDRANYGYTF
>TRBV6-2/TRBV6-3|many|TRBJ1-1|NA
TGTGCCAGCAGGGCGGTTACTGAAGCTTTCTTT
CASRAVTEAFF
>TRBV20-1|few|TRBJ2-3|TRBD2
TGCAGTGCTAGTACGGCTAGCGGGGTGTTGGATACGCAGTATTTT
CSASTASGVLDTQYF
>TRBV24-1|NA|TRBJ2-5|TRBD2
TGTGCCACCAGTCCCGGGACTAGCGGGGTGGATGAGCAGTACTTC
CATSPGTSGVDEQYF
>TRBV19|NA|TRBJ2-3|TRBD1
TGTGCCAGTAGCCGACAGGGACCCACAGATACGCAGTATTTT
CASSRQGPTDTQYF
>TRBV28|NA|TRBJ2-5|TRBD2
TGTGCCAGCAGTTCTCCCGCGGGAGGCCGCAATGAGCAGTACTTC
CASSSPAGGRNEQYF
>TRBV4-3|NA|TRBJ2-5|TRBD1
TGCGCCAGCAGCCAAGCCGGGACAGGGGGACAACCGGGAGAGACCCAGTACTTC
CASSQAGTGGQPGETQYF
>TRBV6-1|few|TRBJ2-5|NA
TGTGCCAGCAGTGAAGGGCAGGGCATCGAAGAGACCCAGTACTTC
CASSEGQGIEETQYF
>TRBV20-1|NA|TRBJ1-1|NA
TGCAGTGCTAGTCCGGGGGGTCTCACTGAAGCTTTCTTT
CSASPGGLTEAFF
>TRBV6-6|NA|TRBJ2-7|NA
TGTGCCAGCAGTTACGGAGGGAACGAGCAGTACTTC
CASSYGGNEQYF
>TRBV20-1|once|TRBJ1-1|NA
TGCAGTGCCCCGGGGCGTGGTATCACTGAAGCTTTCTTT
CSAPGRGITEAFF
>TRBV20-1|NA|TRBJ1-5|TRBD1
TGCAGTGCGGGCCGGGACAGGGGCAATCAGCCCCAGCATTTT
CSAGRDRGNQPQHF
>TRBV12-3/TRBV12-4|NA|TRBJ2-7|NA
TGTGCCAGCAGATTCGCCCTGGACGAGCAGTACTTC
CASRFALDEQYF
>TRBV6-1|NA|TRBJ2-5|TRBD1
TGTGCCGGACAGGGTGGCTATAAAGAGACCCAGTACTTC
CAGQGGYKETQYF
>TRBV7-9|NA|TRBJ1-1|NA
TGTGCCAGCAGCTTAGTGGAAGCTTTCTTT
CASSLVEAFF
>TRBV7-8|few|TRBJ2-1|TRBD2
TGTGCCAGCAGCAGAAGTGTAGCGGGGGCCTACAATGAGCAGTTCTTC
CASSRSVAGAYNEQFF
>TRBV4-1|few|TRBJ2-7|NA
TGCGCCAGCAGCCAAGGAGGACAGATGATCTACGAGCAGTACTTC
CASSQGGQMIYEQYF
>TRBV21-1|NA|TRBJ2-1|NA
TGTGCCAGCAGCAAAAGGGGACAGGGATTGCAGTTCTTC
CASSKRGQGLQFF
>TRBV20-1|many|TRBJ2-7|NA
TGCAGTGCTAGTAGAGGGGGAAGGGGAGAGCAGTACTTC
CSASRGGRGEQYF
>TRBV28|NA|TRBJ2-7|TRBD1
TGTGCCAGCAGTGTCCGGGACAGGTCCTCCTACGAGCAGTACTTC
CASSVRDRSSYEQYF
>TRBV4-3|NA|TRBJ2-3|NA
TGCGCCAGCAGCCAAGATCGGATTTCGGATACGCAGTATTTT
CASSQDRISDTQYF
>TRBV14|NA|TRBJ1-2|TRBD1
TGTGCCAGCAGCCCGCAACTGACAGGGCACTATGGCTACACCTTC
CASSPQLTGHYGYTF
>TRBV11-2|NA|TRBJ2-7|TRBD2
TGTGTCAGCAGCGGGGCAGTGCGCACCTACGAGCAGTACTTC
CVSSGAVRTYEQYF
>TRBV7-6|NA|TRBJ2-5|TRBD1
TGTTCCAGCAGCTCGGCGCCCAACAGGGGAGAGACCCAGTACTTC
CSSSSAPNRGETQYF
>TRBV29-1|few|TRBJ2-1|NA
TGCAGCGCTGGGGGGCTCCACAATGAGCAGTTCTTC
CSAGGLHNEQFF
>TRBV5-1|NA|TRBJ2-3|NA
TGCGCCAGTGGGACATCGAGAGGAGATACGCAGTATTTT
CASGTSRGDTQYF
>TRBV7-2|few|TRBJ2-7|NA
TGTGCCAGCAGCTTAGTGGCAGGTACTGAGAACGAGCAGTACTTC
CASSLVAGTENEQYF
>TRBV30|NA|TRBJ2-3|NA
TGTGCCTGGAGTTTCCTAGCGAGCACAGATACGCAGTATTTT
CAWSFLASTDTQYF
>TRBV20-1|NA|TRBJ2-3|NA
TGCAGTGCTAGAGATCCTAACGGTCGAAGCACAGATACGCAGTATTTT
CSARDPNGRSTDTQYF
>TRBV20-1|NA|TRBJ2-1|TRBD2
TGCAGTGCTAGAGGATCCGGGGGGGCCCCGAATGAGCAGTTCTTC
CSARGSGGAPNEQFF
>TRBV5-1|NA|TRBJ2-4|TRBD1
TGCGCCAGCAGCCCACACAGGGGACGCGGTGACATTCAGTACTTC
CASSPHRGRGDIQYF
>TRBV7-3|once|TRBJ1-6|NA
TGTGCCAGCAGCCTCCGCCCGCCCGGGGGGAATTCACCCCTCCACTTT
CASSLRPPGGNSPLHF
>TRBV18|NA|TRBJ2-7|TRBD2
TGTGCCAGCTCATTAAGGACTAGCGGGGGAAGATACTACGAGCAGTACTTC
CASSLRTSGGRYYEQYF
>TRBV20-1|few|TRBJ2-1|TRBD2
TGCAGTGCTAGAGATAGGGCGGGGGGGCATCATGAGCAGTTCTTC
CSARDRAGGHHEQFF
>TRBV7-8|few|TRBJ2-1|NA
TGTGCCAGCAGCTTACAACGTAAGGATGACAATGAGCAGTTCTTC
CASSLQRKDDNEQFF
>TRBV20-1|few|TRBJ2-5|TRBD2
TGCAGTGCTAGCATTAGCGGGGGGGAACGGGAGACCCAGTACTTC
CSASISGGERETQYF
>TRBV20-1|NA|TRBJ2-1|TRBD2
TGCAGTGCTAGAGATCGTCACCTAGCGGAACCCAATGAGCAGTTCTTC
CSARDRHLAEPNEQFF
>TRBV27|NA|TRBJ2-1|NA
TGTGCCAGCGGTTCCTACCGGGGCCCGAATGAGCAGTTCTTC
CASGSYRGPNEQFF
>TRBV10-3|NA|TRBJ1-5|NA
TGTGCCATCAGTGTTGATGGGGATCAGCCCCAGCATTTT
CAISVDGDQPQHF
>TRBV20-1|few|TRBJ2-4|TRBD2
TGCAGCGCTAGAACAGCGGGGGGGATGAACATTCAGTACTTC
CSARTAGGMNIQYF
>TRBV20-1|few|TRBJ2-3|TRBD2
TGCAGTGCTAGAGACGGGGGGGGTAAGGCAGATACGCAGTATTTT
CSARDGGGKADTQYF
>TRBV4-2|few|TRBJ1-4|NA
TGTGCCAGCAGCCAAGACCAAGCTAATGAAAAACTGTTTTTT
CASSQDQANEKLFF
>TRBV6-1|NA|TRBJ1-1|NA
TGTGCCAGCACCGAGGGGGGTCGGACTGAAGCTTTCTTT
CASTEGGRTEAFF
>TRBV27|NA|TRBJ1-2|NA
TGTGCCAGCAGTTCGAGGGTAACCTATGGCTACACCTTC
CASSSRVTYGYTF
>TRBV19|NA|TRBJ2-5|NA
TGTGCCAGTAGTATAGGGGCTGAGCAGTACTTC
CASSIGAEQYF
>TRBV6-1|NA|TRBJ2-7|NA
TGTGCCAGCAGTGATGGGGGCCGCCCTCCCTACGAGCAGTACTTC
CASSDGGRPPYEQYF
>TRBV7-2|few|TRBJ2-5|NA
TGTGCCAGCAGCCTCAGGCAGCGGGTGGAGACCCAGTACTTC
CASSLRQRVETQYF
>TRBV6-2/TRBV6-3|few|TRBJ2-3|NA
TGTGCCAGCAGTCCGTCCACGGGCGTAGGGTACAAGTATTTT
CASSPSTGVGYKYF
>TRBV7-7|NA|TRBJ2-2|TRBD1
TGTGCTAGCAGCCCCGGGACAGGGGGCAGCGGGGAGCTGTTTTTT
CASSPGTGGSGELFF
>TRBV4-3|NA|TRBJ1-2|NA
TGCGCCAGCAGCCAAGACGAATACAGGGTTCGGGGCTATGGCTACACCTTC
CASSQDEYRVRGYGYTF
>TRBV11-2|NA|TRBJ1-6|NA
TGTGCCAGCACAACAGGGCGCCATAATTCACCCCTCCACTTT
CASTTGRHNSPLHF
>TRBV6-2/TRBV6-3|NA|TRBJ2-1|NA
TGTGCCAGCAATAACCCCCCAAATGAGCAGTTCTTC
CASNNPPNEQFF